This is a list of T cell receptor beta chains from one sample in a study of T cells after yellow fever vaccination. TCRdb re-called the 5' RACE reads with MiXCR, one entry per CDR3 protein. The sample lists 400,000 to 450,000 distinct CDR3 sequences, about 19% occurring once. Sequencing was performed on PBMCs, taken before the yellow fever booster vaccination. The source of these receptors is a man between 18 and 29 years old who received the YFV17D yellow fever vaccine. CDR3s include the opening cysteine and the closing phenylalanine or tryptophan. Each record gives: CDR3 protein, CDR3 DNA, D gene, J gene, V gene, clone size. D genes are given only for firm matches. A clone size is listed for some rows: how often the clone was seen (once, few, many), or a class if it is expanded.

CDR3: CASSPGQGTSNQPQHF
DNA: TGCGCCAGCAGCCCCGGACAGGGCACTAGCAATCAGCCCCAGCATTTT
D: TRBD1
J: TRBJ1-5
V: TRBV5-1
size: .

CDR3: CASSPQGYGANVLTF
DNA: TGTGCCAGCAGCCCACAGGGTTACGGGGCCAACGTCCTGACTTTC
D: .
J: TRBJ2-6
V: TRBV7-3
size: few

CDR3: CASTQGGVAGGVGETQYF
DNA: TGTGCCAGCACTCAGGGAGGAGTAGCGGGGGGAGTAGGAGAGACCCAGTACTTC
D: TRBD2
J: TRBJ2-5
V: TRBV3-1
size: .

CDR3: CASSSKTGAGYEQFF
DNA: TGCGCCAGCAGCTCGAAGACAGGGGCAGGGTATGAGCAGTTCTTC
D: TRBD1
J: TRBJ2-1
V: TRBV5-1
size: few

CDR3: CASGVQGANSPLHF
DNA: TGTGCCAGCGGTGTGCAGGGAGCGAATTCACCCCTCCACTTT
D: .
J: TRBJ1-6
V: TRBV27
size: .

CDR3: CASSQGRTSGPFF
DNA: TGTGCCAGCAGCCAAGGCCGGACTAGCGGGCCGTTCTTC
D: TRBD2
J: TRBJ2-1
V: TRBV3-1
size: .

CDR3: CASSTRQGGSYGYTF
DNA: TGTGCCAGCAGTACAAGACAGGGAGGTAGCTATGGCTACACCTTC
D: TRBD1
J: TRBJ1-2
V: TRBV12-3/TRBV12-4
size: many

CDR3: CASSLAAGTYPGYTF
DNA: TGTGCCAGCAGCTTAGCGGCAGGCACGTATCCTGGCTACACCTTC
D: .
J: TRBJ1-2
V: TRBV7-8
size: many

CDR3: CASSRGGYYGYTF
DNA: TGTGCCAGCAGTCGGGGAGGTTACTACGGCTACACCTTC
D: .
J: TRBJ1-2
V: TRBV12-3/TRBV12-4
size: .

CDR3: CATRTGYTF
DNA: TGTGCCACCCGAACAGGCTACACCTTC
D: .
J: TRBJ1-2
V: TRBV28
size: few

CDR3: CAWSVGGPEQYF
DNA: TGTGCCTGGAGTGTCGGGGGGCCGGAGCAGTACTTC
D: .
J: TRBJ2-7
V: TRBV30
size: many

CDR3: CASPSGGADTQYF
DNA: TGTGCCAGCCCCAGCGGGGGGGCAGATACGCAGTATTTT
D: TRBD2
J: TRBJ2-3
V: TRBV2
size: .

CDR3: CASSLGPSGDGEKLFF
DNA: TGCGCCAGCAGCTTGGGTCCGTCGGGAGATGGGGAAAAACTGTTTTTT
D: .
J: TRBJ1-4
V: TRBV5-1
size: medium-sized

CDR3: CASSSSGTGGRQPQHF
DNA: TGTGCCAGCAGTTCCTCCGGGACAGGGGGCAGGCAGCCCCAGCATTTT
D: TRBD1
J: TRBJ1-5
V: TRBV28
size: .

CDR3: CASSEDRGSYEQYF
DNA: TGTGCCAGCAGTGAAGACAGGGGATCCTACGAGCAGTACTTC
D: TRBD1
J: TRBJ2-7
V: TRBV6-1
size: .

CDR3: CASQTGGSYEQYF
DNA: TGTGCCAGCCAGACAGGGGGCTCGTACGAGCAGTACTTC
D: TRBD1
J: TRBJ2-7
V: TRBV5-5
size: few

CDR3: CASSLEFGEAFF
DNA: TGCGCCAGCAGCTTGGAATTTGGCGAAGCTTTCTTT
D: .
J: TRBJ1-1
V: TRBV5-1
size: few

CDR3: CASSRSGTTEAFF
DNA: TGCGCCAGCAGCCGTTCTGGAACGACTGAAGCTTTCTTT
D: .
J: TRBJ1-1
V: TRBV5-1
size: few

CDR3: CASSQGGVLGSDEAFF
DNA: TGCGCCAGCAGCCAAGGAGGGGTCTTGGGCTCTGATGAAGCTTTCTTT
D: .
J: TRBJ1-1
V: TRBV4-1
size: few

CDR3: CSVSSGSAHEQFF
DNA: TGCAGCGTTTCTAGCGGGAGCGCCCATGAGCAGTTCTTC
D: TRBD2
J: TRBJ2-1
V: TRBV29-1
size: few

CDR3: CASSWGPLYNEQFF
DNA: TGCGCCAGCAGCTGGGGACCCCTCTACAATGAGCAGTTCTTC
D: .
J: TRBJ2-1
V: TRBV5-1
size: few

CDR3: CASSQGGPRSGANVLTF
DNA: TGCGCCAGCAGCCAAGGAGGTCCCCGCTCTGGGGCCAACGTCCTGACTTTC
D: .
J: TRBJ2-6
V: TRBV4-1
size: .

CDR3: CASRGQIGEKLFF
DNA: TGTGCCAGCAGGGGACAGATAGGCGAAAAACTGTTTTTT
D: TRBD1
J: TRBJ1-4
V: TRBV3-1
size: few

CDR3: CASSFSGGLDF
DNA: TGTGCCAGCAGTTTCTCTGGGGGCCTGGACTTC
D: .
J: TRBJ2-7
V: TRBV6-6
size: few

CDR3: CASSGDREWKTQYF
DNA: TGTGCCAGCAGTGGCGACAGGGAATGGAAGACCCAGTACTTC
D: TRBD1
J: TRBJ2-5
V: TRBV12-3/TRBV12-4
size: .

CDR3: CASEERTGGNQPQHF
DNA: TGTGCCAGCGAGGAGAGGACAGGGGGCAATCAGCCCCAGCATTTT
D: TRBD1
J: TRBJ1-5
V: TRBV6-2/TRBV6-3
size: .

CDR3: CASSGTGEGEQFF
DNA: TGTGCCAGCAGTGGGACAGGGGAGGGTGAGCAGTTCTTC
D: TRBD1
J: TRBJ2-1
V: TRBV6-6
size: .

CDR3: CASSHTGVDEQFF
DNA: TGCGCCAGCAGCCACACAGGGGTGGATGAGCAGTTCTTC
D: TRBD1
J: TRBJ2-1
V: TRBV4-3
size: few

CDR3: CASRVGTGGTEAFF
DNA: TGTGCCAGCAGGGTTGGGACGGGGGGAACTGAAGCTTTCTTT
D: .
J: TRBJ1-1
V: TRBV2
size: few

CDR3: CASSIRQEEDTQYF
DNA: TGTGCCAGCAGCATACGACAGGAGGAAGATACGCAGTATTTT
D: .
J: TRBJ2-3
V: TRBV13
size: .

CDR3: CASSNRVSSPLHF
DNA: TGTGCCAGCAGCAACAGGGTGTCTTCACCCCTCCACTTT
D: .
J: TRBJ1-6
V: TRBV7-2
size: many

CDR3: CASSPLRGSTDTQYF
DNA: TGTGCCAGCAGCCCGTTGCGGGGGAGCACAGATACGCAGTATTTT
D: TRBD2
J: TRBJ2-3
V: TRBV7-2
size: .